This TCR beta chain was sequenced in a study of cytomegalovirus exposure and HLA in healthy donors. Amplification used 60 Vbeta primers and 13 Jbeta primers. Libraries were prepared by immunoSEQ multiplex PCR; TCRdb keeps only in-frame clonotypes and omits some of them. Seen here are 150,000 to 200,000 clones, around 78% observed once, and the top ten hold about 1.6%. Healthy bone marrow donors made up the cohort. Findings of the study overall: As was reported, the HLA-A and HLA-B alleles of most subjects were accurately predicted from TCR beta sequences.

This clone was recorded once. Its specificity is not known. This sequence originates from a man aged 35-49 years in good health and CMV-seronegative. Sequencing was performed on PBMCs.

The CDR3 sequence: CASSLTGFYEQYF. The CDR3 nucleotides are TGCGCCAGCAGCTTGACAGGGTTCTACGAGCAGTACTTC. The gene calls are TRBV5-1 and TRBJ2-7; D perhaps matches TRBD1 (6 bases). Germline loops: CDR1 SGHRS, CDR2 YFSETQ. The CDR3 totals 13 residues. The ends were cut back, 1 base at V and 3 bases at J, with 8 bases in the middle.